The TCR beta chain described here comes from a study of T cell responses to AZD1222 COVID-19 vaccine. This clone was observed a single time. Its antigen is not identified. Generated by immunoSEQ multiplex PCR, the TCRdb table keeps only in-frame clones and is missing some. This sample has roughly 170,000 clones, with 90% to 95% found just once. Study-level results: Epitopes outside B.1.351 and B.1.1.7 mutated regions reportedly drew nearly half of spike TCRs. At study baseline, merely several AZD1222 recipients were seropositive.

The germline V gene has CDR1 LNHDA and CDR2 SQIVND (reference sequence). The length of the CDR3 is 17 residues. The V end lost 3 bases, the J end lost 5 bases, and 22 bases lay between the germline ends. The starting material was peripheral blood, obtained 28 days after the second AZD1222 dose. The source is an adult who received the AZD1222 COVID-19 vaccine. The rearrangement uses TRBV19 and TRBJ1-1; tentatively, D is TRBD1 (6 bases). This CDR3 reads CASSIEWYTGARTEAFF. The CDR3 nucleotides read TGTGCCAGTAGTATTGAATGGTATACGGGGGCGCGGACTGAAGCTTTCTTT.